These 16 T cell receptor beta chains were sequenced from one sample in a study of blood T cell repertoires in COVID-19. Profiling relied on immunoSEQ multiplex PCR, and the TCRdb table lists in-frame clones only, not all of them. The table shows about 250,000 clones, with roughly 86% occurring only once. Sequencing input: peripheral blood. The receptors shown here come from a woman aged 60 to 75 who had recovered from COVID-19.

The chain joins TRBV10-3 to TRBJ1-2, with D perhaps TRBD1 (6 bases). Germline lookup yields CDR1 ENHRY and CDR2 SYGVKD. This CDR3 comprises 17 residues. The germline V and J ends were trimmed by 0 bases and 6 bases, with 20 bases remaining between them. CDR3 loop: CAISESPPGAGRNGYTF. CDR3 bases: TGTGCCATCAGTGAGTCGCCCCCAGGGGCGGGTCGGAATGGCTACACCTTC.

The chain uses TRBV6-5 and TRBJ1-4; D gene ambiguous. CDR1 MNHEY and CDR2 SVGAGI come from the germline V gene. V was shortened by 2 bases and J by 7 bases, with 8 bases between the two germline ends. The CDR3 covers 13 residues. For the CDR3, the DNA is TGTGCCAGCAGTTACCAGACTGGTGAAAAACTGTTTTTT. Translating gives CASSYQTGEKLFF.

This chain uses TRBV9 with TRBJ2-2; D remains unclear. The length of the CDR3 is 16 residues. Trimming removed 0 bases at V and 0 bases at J, with 9 bases between. CDR1 is SGDLS, CDR2 YYNGEE, per germline. The CDR3 DNA sequence: TGTGCCAGCAGCGTAGATGGCTTCGCGAACACCGGGGAGCTGTTTTTT. Translated, it gives CASSVDGFANTGELFF.

V and J are TRBV4-2 and TRBJ1-2; TRBD1 agrees at 7 bases. Germline assignment: CDR1 LGHNA and CDR2 YNFKEQ. The CDR3 sequence is 15 residues long. V was clipped by 1 base and J by 4 bases; unmatched bases: 6. The CDR3 loop reads CASSQVVTGIYGYTF. CDR3 DNA: TGTGCCAGCAGCCAAGTGGTGACAGGGATCTATGGCTACACCTTC.

The DNA of the CDR3 is TGTGCCAGCAGTGTTCAGGGACAAAACACTGAAGCTTTCTTT. Protein sequence: CASSVQGQNTEAFF. The V gene is TRBV2, the J gene TRBJ1-1; perhaps TRBD1 as D (6 bases). Germline V CDR1 and CDR2: SNHLY, FYNNEI. The ends were cut back, 4 bases at V and 2 bases at J, with 11 bases in the middle. The CDR3 runs to 14 residues. Supplemented by reference TRBV2 and TRBJ1-1, the full variable domain reads EPEVTQTPSHQVTQMGQEVILRCVPISNHLYFYWYRQILGQKVEFLVSFYNNEISEKSEIFDDQFSVERPDGSNFTLKIRSTKLEDSAMYFCASSVQGQNTEAFFGQGTRLTVV.

The chain couples TRBV6-5 to TRBJ1-1, with 8 nucleotides matching TRBD1. The CDR3 contains 13 residues. J was trimmed by 8 bases and V by 0 bases; bases with no gene match: 2. Looked up from germline, CDR1 is MNHEY and CDR2 is SVGAGI. DNA of the CDR3: TGTGCCAGCAGTTACTCGCGGACAGGGGAAGCTTTCTTT. Its protein is CASSYSRTGEAFF.

The chain carries TRBV7-9 and TRBJ2-7; the D is unclear. Germline V gene data show CDR1 as SEHNR and CDR2 as FQNEAQ (reference sequence). Trimming removed 6 bases from V and 0 bases from J, with 18 bases in between. This CDR3 is 16 amino acids long. In DNA form, the CDR3 reads TGTGCCAGCAGTCGAGCGATGCATTCGAGCTCCTACGAGCAGTACTTC. Protein: CASSRAMHSSSYEQYF.

The chain is built from TRBV2 and TRBJ1-2, with D tentatively TRBD1 (6 bases). This CDR3 is 13 amino acids long. Trimming cost V 1 base and J 5 bases, with 8 bases left between them. CDR1 is SNHLY, CDR2 FYNNEI, per germline. CDR3 bases: TGTGCCAGCAGTGAAGGGGGGCCATATGGCTACACCTTC. This translates into CASSEGGPYGYTF.

The chain combines TRBV19 with TRBJ2-5; 12 bases line up with TRBD2. The CDR3 extends over 16 amino acids. The V gene end was trimmed by 5 bases and the J gene end by 2 bases; junction bases not matched to a gene: 6. Germline CDR1 reads LNHDA; CDR2 reads SQIVND (reference sequence). CDR3: CASSPRTSGAQETQYF. For the CDR3, the DNA is TGTGCCAGTAGTCCAAGGACTAGCGGGGCTCAAGAGACCCAGTACTTC.

This clone has only a few counts. The rearrangement joins TRBV6-5 to TRBJ1-5; TRBD1 matches at 9 bases. The CDR3 runs 15 residues. J gave up 0 bases and V 6 bases, and 3 bases lay outside the gene matches. Germline V gives CDR1 MNHEY, CDR2 SVGAGI. The CDR3 loop is CASRSTGGSNQPQHF. The CDR3 DNA sequence: TGTGCCAGCAGATCGACAGGGGGTAGCAATCAGCCCCAGCATTTT.

The table lists this clone with a count of one. The V call is TRBV6-5, the J call TRBJ2-7, with 8 bases aligning to TRBD1. V dropped 7 bases and J dropped 0; count of bases not matched to a gene: 5. The CDR3 has 14 amino acids. The germline V gene has CDR1 MNHEY and CDR2 SVGAGI. DNA for the CDR3: TGTGCCAGCACCGACAGGGGTCGCTCCTACGAGCAGTACTTC. Amino acid sequence: CASTDRGRSYEQYF.

The chain joins TRBV14 to TRBJ2-2; D call uncertain. The germline CDR1 and CDR2 sequences are SGHDN and FVKESK. V was cut by 4 bases and J by 2 bases, with 17 bases left in between. CDR3 length: 17 amino acids. CDR3 loop: CASSPAPRGFNTGELFF. DNA for the CDR3: TGTGCCAGCAGCCCCGCCCCAAGAGGATTCAACACCGGGGAGCTGTTTTTT.

V usage is TRBV21-1 and J usage is TRBJ2-1; the listed D gene, TRBD1, was not tested against the DNA. TRBV21-1 is a listed pseudogene. The CDR3 covers 15 residues. The CDR3 reads CASSKGTGGYNEQFF. Written as DNA, the CDR3 is TGTGCCAGCAGCAAAGGGACAGGGGGCTACAATGAGCAGTTCTTC.

This clone is a singleton in its sample. V gene TRBV5-1 combines with J gene TRBJ2-1; no clear D. Looked up from germline, CDR1 is SGHRS and CDR2 is YFSETQ. The length of the CDR3 is 14 residues. V was cut by 5 bases and J by 0 bases, with 9 bases left in between. CDR3 protein: CASSESTSYNEQFF. CDR3 nucleotide sequence: TGCGCCAGCAGTGAATCTACCTCCTACAATGAGCAGTTCTTC.

The chain uses TRBV5-4 and TRBJ2-5; possible D gene TRBD1, 6 bases. The CDR3 spans 13 residues. Germline CDR1 is SGHNT and CDR2 is YYREEE (reference sequence). Trimming shortened V by 4 bases and J by 7 bases, and 14 bases separated the two germline ends. CDR3 sequence (DNA): TGTGCCAGCAGCGGGGACACAGGAAGGACCCAGTACTTC. Encoded protein: CASSGDTGRTQYF.

This clone was found once. The rearrangement uses TRBV7-9 and TRBJ1-1, with D uncertain. There are 11 residues in the CDR3. Germline V gene data show CDR1 as SEHNR and CDR2 as FQNEAQ (reference sequence). V was trimmed by 3 bases and J by 5 bases, leaving 4 bases between them. CDR3 bases: TGTGCCAGCAGCTTCCTAACTGAAGCTTTCTTT. Its protein product is CASSFLTEAFF.